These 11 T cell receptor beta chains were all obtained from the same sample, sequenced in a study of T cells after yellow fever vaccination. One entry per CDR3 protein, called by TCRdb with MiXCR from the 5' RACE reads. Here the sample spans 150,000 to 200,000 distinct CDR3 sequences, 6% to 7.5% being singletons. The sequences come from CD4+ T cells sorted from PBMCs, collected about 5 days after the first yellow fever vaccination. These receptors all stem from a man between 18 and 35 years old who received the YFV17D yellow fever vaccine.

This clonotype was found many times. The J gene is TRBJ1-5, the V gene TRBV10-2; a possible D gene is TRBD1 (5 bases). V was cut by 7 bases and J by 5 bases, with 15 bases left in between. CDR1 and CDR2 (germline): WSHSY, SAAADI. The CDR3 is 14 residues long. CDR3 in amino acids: CASTSGRVDQPQHF. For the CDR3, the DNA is TGCGCCAGCACGTCAGGCAGGGTGGATCAGCCCCAGCATTTT.

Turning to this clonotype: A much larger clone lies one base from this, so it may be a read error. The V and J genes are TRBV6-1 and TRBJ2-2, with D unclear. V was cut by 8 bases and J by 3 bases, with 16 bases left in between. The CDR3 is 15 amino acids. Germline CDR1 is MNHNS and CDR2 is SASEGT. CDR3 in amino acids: CASPIPTSDTGELFF. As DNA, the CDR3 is TGTGCCAGCCCTATACCAACCTCGGACACCGGGGAGCTGTTTTTT.

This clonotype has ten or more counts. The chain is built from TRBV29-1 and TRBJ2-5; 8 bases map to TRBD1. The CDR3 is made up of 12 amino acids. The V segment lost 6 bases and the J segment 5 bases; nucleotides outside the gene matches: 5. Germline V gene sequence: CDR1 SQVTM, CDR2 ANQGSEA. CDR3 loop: CSVTDRAETQYF. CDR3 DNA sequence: TGCAGCGTAACGGACAGGGCGGAGACCCAGTACTTC.

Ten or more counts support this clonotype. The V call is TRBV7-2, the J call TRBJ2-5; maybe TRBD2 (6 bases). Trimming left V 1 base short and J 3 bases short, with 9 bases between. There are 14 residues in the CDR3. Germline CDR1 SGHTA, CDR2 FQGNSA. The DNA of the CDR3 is TGTGCCAGCAGCTTAGGGGGACTGGAAGAGACCCAGTACTTC. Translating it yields CASSLGGLEETQYF.

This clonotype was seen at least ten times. The chain's CDR3 is CASSSRDGGNTIYF. The CDR3, as DNA: TGTGCCAGCAGCTCCCGGGACGGCGGAAACACCATATATTTT. The chain combines TRBV5-6 with TRBJ1-3; a weak D match, TRBD1 (5 bases). V lost 3 bases and J lost 4, with 11 bases in between. From germline, CDR1 is SGHDT and CDR2 YYEEEE. This CDR3 is built from 14 residues.

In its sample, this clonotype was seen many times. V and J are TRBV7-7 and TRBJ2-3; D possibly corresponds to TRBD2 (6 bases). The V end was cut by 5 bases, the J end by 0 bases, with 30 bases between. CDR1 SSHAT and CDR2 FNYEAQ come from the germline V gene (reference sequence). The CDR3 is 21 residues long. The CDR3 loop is CASSRDPGTAYNVESTDTQYF. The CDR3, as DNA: TGTGCCAGCAGCCGAGACCCCGGGACTGCCTACAACGTGGAGAGCACAGATACGCAGTATTTT.

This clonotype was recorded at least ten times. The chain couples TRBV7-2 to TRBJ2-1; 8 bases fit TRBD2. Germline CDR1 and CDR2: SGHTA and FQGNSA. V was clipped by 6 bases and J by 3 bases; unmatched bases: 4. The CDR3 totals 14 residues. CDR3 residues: CASSPLAVYNEQFF. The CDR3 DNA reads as TGTGCCAGCAGTCCACTAGCGGTCTACAATGAGCAGTTCTTC.

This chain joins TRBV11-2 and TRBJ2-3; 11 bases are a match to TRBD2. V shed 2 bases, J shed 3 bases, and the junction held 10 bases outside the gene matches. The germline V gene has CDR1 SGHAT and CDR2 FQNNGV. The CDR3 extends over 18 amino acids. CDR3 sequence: CASSLLAGGATLTDTQYF. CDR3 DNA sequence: TGTGCCAGCAGCTTACTAGCGGGGGGCGCGACCCTAACAGATACGCAGTATTTT.

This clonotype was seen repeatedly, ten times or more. CDR3 coding DNA: TGCGCCAGCAGCGATAATCAGGACAGGGCCTACACCTTC. Amino acids: CASSDNQDRAYTF. The chain couples TRBV5-1 to TRBJ1-2, with 8 bases matching TRBD1. This CDR3 is 13 amino acids long. Trimming at V came to 4 bases and at J to 10 bases, leaving 9 bases not matched to a gene. From germline, CDR1 is SGHRS and CDR2 YFSETQ.

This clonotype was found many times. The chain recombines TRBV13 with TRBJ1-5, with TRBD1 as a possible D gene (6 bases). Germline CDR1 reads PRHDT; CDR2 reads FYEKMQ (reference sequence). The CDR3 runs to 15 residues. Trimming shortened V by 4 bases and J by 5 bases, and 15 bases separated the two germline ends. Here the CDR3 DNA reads TGTGCCAGCAGCTCCGGGTGGGGGGGCGATCAGCCCCAGCATTTT. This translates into CASSSGWGGDQPQHF. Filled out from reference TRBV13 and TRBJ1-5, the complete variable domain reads AAGVIQSPRHLIKEKRETATLKCYPIPRHDTVYWYQQGPGQDPQFLISFYEKMQSDKGSIPDRFSAQQFSDYHSELNMSSLELGDSALYFCASSSGWGGDQPQHFGDGTRLSIL.

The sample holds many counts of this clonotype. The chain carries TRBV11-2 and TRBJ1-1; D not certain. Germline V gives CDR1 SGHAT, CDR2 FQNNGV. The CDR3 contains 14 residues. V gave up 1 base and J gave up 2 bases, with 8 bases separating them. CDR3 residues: CASSLGPGNTEAFF. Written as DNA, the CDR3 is TGTGCCAGCAGCTTAGGACCGGGAAACACTGAAGCTTTCTTT.